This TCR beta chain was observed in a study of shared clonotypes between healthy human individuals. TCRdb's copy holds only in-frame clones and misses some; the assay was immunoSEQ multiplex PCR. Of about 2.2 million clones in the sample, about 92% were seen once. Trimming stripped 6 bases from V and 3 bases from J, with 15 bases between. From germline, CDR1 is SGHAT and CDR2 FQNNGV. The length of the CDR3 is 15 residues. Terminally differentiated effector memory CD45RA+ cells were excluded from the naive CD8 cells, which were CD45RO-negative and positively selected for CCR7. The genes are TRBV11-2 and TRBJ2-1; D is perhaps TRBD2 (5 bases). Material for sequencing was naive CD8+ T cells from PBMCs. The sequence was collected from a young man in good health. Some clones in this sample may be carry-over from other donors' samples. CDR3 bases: TGTGCCAGCAGTCGAGCTATCGGAGGCTACAATGAGCAGTTCTTC. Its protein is CASSRAIGGYNEQFF.